Below are 11 T cell receptor beta chains sequenced from a single sample in a study of cytomegalovirus exposure and HLA in healthy donors. Primers for the PCR totalled 60 Vbeta and 13 Jbeta. Produced via immunoSEQ multiplex PCR; TCRdb's table is partial and in-frame only. The table for this sample gives fewer than 150,000 clones. Sequencing was performed on PBMCs. The receptors were sampled from a man aged 40-55 years in good health and CMV-seronegative.

This chain connects TRBV14 to TRBJ2-3, with 9 bases lining up with TRBD2. The CDR3 is 16 residues long. V dropped 4 bases and J dropped 5; count of bases not matched to a gene: 10. Germline CDR1 reads SGHDN; CDR2 reads FVKESK. CDR3 coding DNA: TGTGCCAGCAGCCCGCCTCGCGGGGGGGCCATAGATACGCAGTATTTT. Amino acids: CASSPPRGGAIDTQYF.

The genes are TRBV5-1 and TRBJ1-1; 10 nucleotides align to TRBD1. The CDR3 extends over 15 amino acids. The germline gives CDR1 SGHRS, CDR2 YFSETQ. The V gene end was trimmed by 4 bases and the J gene end by 6 bases; junction bases not matched to a gene: 9. The CDR3 loop reads CASSKPGQGNPEAFF. The CDR3 DNA reads TGCGCCAGCAGCAAGCCGGGACAGGGGAATCCTGAAGCTTTCTTT.

J is TRBJ1-5 and V is TRBV6-1, with D hard to call. Germline V CDR1 and CDR2: MNHNS, SASEGT. The CDR3 length is 13 residues. V dropped 4 bases and J dropped 0 bases, with 4 bases sitting between them. The CDR3 protein is CASSAYSNQPQHF. CDR3 nucleotide sequence: TGTGCCAGCAGTGCGTATAGCAATCAGCCCCAGCATTTT.

V gene TRBV11-2 combines with J gene TRBJ1-1, with no clear D. V was clipped by 3 bases and J by 7 bases, with 12 bases between them. Per germline, CDR1 SGHAT and CDR2 FQNNGV. The length of the CDR3 is 13 residues. The CDR3 loop is CASSFLVSSEAFF. In nucleotides, the CDR3 is TGTGCCAGCAGCTTTCTAGTATCGAGTGAAGCTTTCTTT.

The chain couples TRBV9 to TRBJ1-3, with TRBD1 as a possible D gene (6 bases). The germline V gene encodes CDR1 SGDLS and CDR2 YYNGEE. The CDR3 runs to 15 residues. V lost 0 bases to trimming and J lost 2 bases, with 9 bases between them. The CDR3 loop reads CASSVEDSPGNTIYF. In nucleotides, the CDR3 is TGTGCCAGCAGCGTAGAGGACAGCCCTGGAAACACCATATATTTT.

The genes are TRBV7-2 and TRBJ2-5; 9 bases align to TRBD1. CDR1 and CDR2 from the germline V gene are SGHTA and FQGNSA. V shed 4 bases, J shed 7 bases, and the junction held 7 bases outside the gene matches. CDR3 length: 14 amino acids. The CDR3 here is CASSSRDRVGTQYF. As DNA, the CDR3 is TGTGCCAGCAGCTCCCGGGACAGGGTAGGGACCCAGTACTTC.

This chain joins TRBV2 and TRBJ2-2; a possible D gene is TRBD1 (6 bases). This CDR3 spans 15 amino acids. The germline CDR1 and CDR2 sequences are SNHLY and FYNNEI. V was cut by 8 bases and J by 2 bases, with 15 bases left in between. Here the CDR3 reads CASGSGTLNTGELFF. The CDR3, as DNA: TGTGCCAGCGGCTCCGGGACACTAAACACCGGGGAGCTGTTTTTT.

CDR3 residues: CAISASEYANYTF. The CDR3 DNA reads as TGTGCCATCAGTGCATCCGAGTATGCGAACTACACCTTC. The chain links TRBV10-3 to TRBJ1-2; D gene ambiguous. The CDR3 runs 13 residues. CDR1 ENHRY and CDR2 SYGVKD come from the germline V gene. V lost 4 bases to trimming and J lost 10 bases, with 16 bases between them.

The V call is TRBV9, the J call TRBJ2-1, with TRBD2 identical over 16 bases. CDR1 SGDLS and CDR2 YYNGEE come from the germline V gene. The junction had 9 bases not matched to a gene; V was cut back by 4 bases and J by 8 bases. The CDR3 is 17 amino acids. The CDR3 DNA sequence: TGTGCCAGCAGCCGTCCCGGGACTAGCGGGGGGGCCGATGAGCAGTTCTTC. Its translation is CASSRPGTSGGADEQFF.

This CDR3 is CASSVGTGGRVNTEAFF. The CDR3 DNA reads TGTGCCAGCAGCGTTGGGACAGGGGGAAGAGTGAACACTGAAGCTTTCTTT. The chain carries TRBV25-1 and TRBJ1-1; 11 nucleotides align to TRBD1. Germline CDR1 reads MGHDK; CDR2 reads SYGVNS. The CDR3 is 17 amino acids. Trimming removed 6 bases from V and 0 bases from J; junction bases left unmatched: 9.

This rearrangement joins TRBV5-4 to TRBJ1-6, with D possibly TRBD1 on 6 matching bases. Trimming stripped 5 bases from V and 3 bases from J, with 9 bases between. CDR3 length: 14 residues. Germline lookup yields CDR1 SGHNT and CDR2 YYREEE (reference sequence). CDR3 residues: CASRQGNYNSPLHF. The DNA for the CDR3 is TGTGCCAGCAGACAGGGTAACTATAATTCACCCCTCCACTTT.